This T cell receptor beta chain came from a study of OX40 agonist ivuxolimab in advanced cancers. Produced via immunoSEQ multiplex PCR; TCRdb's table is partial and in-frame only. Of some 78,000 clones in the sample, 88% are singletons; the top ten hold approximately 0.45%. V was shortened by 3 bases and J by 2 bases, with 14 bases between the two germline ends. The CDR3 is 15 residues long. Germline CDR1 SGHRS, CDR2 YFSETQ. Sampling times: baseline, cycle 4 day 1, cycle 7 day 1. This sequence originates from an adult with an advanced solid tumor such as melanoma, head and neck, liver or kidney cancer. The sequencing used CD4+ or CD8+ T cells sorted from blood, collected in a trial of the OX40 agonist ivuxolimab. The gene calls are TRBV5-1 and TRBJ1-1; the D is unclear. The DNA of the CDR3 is TGCGCCAGCAGCTACGACCCCGGTCCCAACACTGAAGCTTTCTTT. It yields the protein CASSYDPGPNTEAFF.